The 17 T cell receptor beta chains given below trace back to one sample, sequenced in a study of cytomegalovirus exposure and HLA in healthy donors. Generated by immunoSEQ multiplex PCR, the TCRdb table keeps only in-frame clones and is missing some. The sample contains 250,000 to 300,000 clones, around 91% of which appear only once. The sample consisted of PBMCs. These receptor sequences come from a woman younger than 35 in good health and CMV-seronegative.

The table lists this clone with a count of one. The chain is built from TRBV18 and TRBJ1-1; D is uncertain. The CDR3 sequence is 14 residues long. Germline CDR1 is KGHSH and CDR2 is LQKENI. V shed 0 bases and J shed 1 base, with 6 bases lying between them. CDR3 DNA sequence: TGTGCCAGCTCACCACCGGCGGCGAACACTGAAGCTTTCTTT. Translating gives CASSPPAANTEAFF.

V gene TRBV4-1 combines with J gene TRBJ2-2; tentatively, D is TRBD2 (5 bases). The CDR3 sequence is 16 residues long. Germline CDR1 is MGHRA and CDR2 is YSYEKL. The V and J ends lost 0 bases and 6 bases respectively, with 14 bases between them. CDR3 residues: CASSQDMRARAGELFF. For the CDR3, the DNA is TGCGCCAGCAGCCAAGATATGAGGGCTCGGGCCGGGGAGCTGTTTTTT.

The chain uses TRBV7-9 and TRBJ1-2, with a possible D match to TRBD1 (6 bases). The ends were cut back, 1 base at V and 4 bases at J, with 16 bases in the middle. Germline CDR1 SEHNR, CDR2 FQNEAQ (reference sequence). This CDR3 has 16 amino acids. As DNA, the CDR3 is TGTGCCAGCAGCTTAGGGGACAAGATGATATTCTATGGCTACACCTTC. Encoded protein: CASSLGDKMIFYGYTF.

The rearrangement uses TRBV4-1 and TRBJ1-3, with D unresolved. Germline V CDR1 and CDR2: MGHRA, YSYEKL. This CDR3 is built from 16 residues. Trimming removed 0 bases at V and 3 bases at J, with 12 bases between. CDR3 residues: CASSQELAGGGNTIYF. Here the CDR3 DNA reads TGCGCCAGCAGCCAAGAGTTAGCGGGCGGTGGAAACACCATATATTTT.

The chain joins TRBV5-6 to TRBJ1-1; tentative D call: TRBD1 (5 bases). There are 16 residues in the CDR3. Germline V gene lookup returns CDR1 SGHDT and CDR2 YYEEEE. Deletions cut 3 bases from V and 0 bases from J, with 15 bases between. The CDR3 bases are TGTGCCAGCAGCTCCCTGGGGGGGAGAATGAACACTGAAGCTTTCTTT. It is translated as CASSSLGGRMNTEAFF.

V is TRBV4-2 and J is TRBJ1-1; 9 bases are shared with TRBD1. The V gene's germline CDR1 is LGHNA and CDR2 YNFKEQ. CDR3 size: 14 residues. Trimming took 5 bases from V and 4 from J; bases not matched to a gene: 5. The chain's CDR3 is CASSWDRVGTEAFF. CDR3 bases: TGTGCCAGCAGCTGGGACAGGGTCGGCACTGAAGCTTTCTTT.

The V gene is TRBV7-8, the J gene TRBJ1-1, with D unresolved. Trimming removed 6 bases at V and 4 bases at J, with 9 bases between. CDR3 length: 12 amino acids. CDR1 and CDR2 from the germline V gene are SGHVS and FQNEAQ. The DNA for the CDR3 is TGTGCCAGCAGTTTCGGGATCACTGAAGCTTTCTTT. It yields the protein CASSFGITEAFF.

This clone occurred once. The genes are TRBV7-2 and TRBJ2-7; D uncertain. The germline gives CDR1 SGHTA, CDR2 FQGNSA. V shed 3 bases and J shed 2 bases, with 8 bases lying between them. The CDR3 is made up of 13 amino acids. CDR3 region: CASSLYSPYEQYF. CDR3 sequence (DNA): TGTGCCAGCAGCTTGTACAGCCCCTACGAGCAGTACTTC.

The chain uses TRBV25-1 and TRBJ2-7; D is undetermined. Trimming removed 5 bases from V and 2 bases from J, with 4 bases in between. The CDR3 runs to 11 residues. Per the germline V gene, CDR1 is MGHDK and CDR2 is SYGVNS. The CDR3 nucleotides are TGTGCCAGCAGTCTTGCCTACGAGCAGTACTTC. Protein: CASSLAYEQYF.

The chain couples TRBV7-9 to TRBJ1-6, with D maybe TRBD1 (5 bases). CDR3 length: 15 amino acids. Trimming pared 8 bases from V and 7 bases from J, leaving 18 bases between. In germline, CDR1 is SEHNR, CDR2 FQNEAQ (reference sequence). This CDR3 is CASPLGDFSNSPLHF. CDR3 coding DNA: TGTGCCAGCCCCCTGGGGGACTTTTCGAATTCACCCCTCCACTTT. Supplemented by reference TRBV7-9 and TRBJ1-6, the full variable domain reads DTGVSQNPRHKITKRGQNVTFRCDPISEHNRLYWYRQTLGQGPEFLTYFQNEAQLEKSRLLSDRFSAERPKGSFSTLEIQRTEQGDSAMYLCASPLGDFSNSPLHFGNGTRLTVT.

V gene TRBV6-1 combines with J gene TRBJ1-5; the D is unclear. In germline, CDR1 is MNHNS, CDR2 SASEGT. V dropped 3 bases and J dropped 6 bases, with 3 bases sitting between them. The CDR3 consists of 11 residues. The CDR3 sequence is CASSDSQPQHF. The DNA for the CDR3 is TGTGCCAGCAGTGACTCTCAGCCCCAGCATTTT.

In DNA form, the CDR3 reads TGTGCCAGCAGCCTCGCCGGGACACCCTCTGGAAACACCATATATTTT. This gives the protein CASSLAGTPSGNTIYF. V gene TRBV13 combines with J gene TRBJ1-3, with a weak D call TRBD1 (6 bases). This CDR3 is built from 16 residues. The V end was cut by 5 bases, the J end by 0 bases, with 14 bases between. Per the germline V gene, CDR1 is PRHDT and CDR2 is FYEKMQ (reference sequence).

This rearrangement joins TRBV10-1 to TRBJ2-2; tentative D call: TRBD1 (5 bases). The V gene lost 4 bases and the J gene lost 4 bases, with 10 bases spanning the gap. This CDR3 contains 14 residues. Germline V gives CDR1 WNHNN, CDR2 SYGVQD (reference sequence). CDR3 nucleotide sequence: TGCGCCAGCAGTGTGCAGGGTAGCACCGGGGAGCTGTTTTTT. This gives the protein CASSVQGSTGELFF.

V and J are TRBV28 and TRBJ1-1; no clear D gene. The CDR3 loop spans 14 amino acids. Germline values: CDR1 MDHEN, CDR2 SYDVKM. Between the trimmed V and J ends, which lost 7 bases and 1 base, there was a span of 13 bases. For the CDR3, the DNA is TGTGCCAGCAATCCCCTCCGGGAGAACACTGAAGCTTTCTTT. Protein sequence: CASNPLRENTEAFF.

The chain uses TRBV28 and TRBJ1-2, with TRBD1 matching over 8 bases. CDR1 is MDHEN, CDR2 SYDVKM, per germline. The CDR3 is made up of 16 amino acids. V shed 6 bases, J shed 4 bases, and the junction held 13 bases outside the gene matches. The CDR3 sequence is CASSSGQGPFGYGYTF. The DNA of the CDR3 is TGTGCCAGCAGCTCTGGACAGGGCCCCTTTGGCTATGGCTACACCTTC.

V and J are TRBV5-4 and TRBJ2-1, with 10 bases matching TRBD1. CDR3 length: 15 amino acids. From germline, CDR1 is SGHNT and CDR2 YYREEE (reference sequence). The junction had 7 bases not matched to a gene; V was cut back by 9 bases and J by 1 base. The CDR3 nucleotides are TGTGCCACTTTCGGGGACAGGGGTTCCTACAATGAGCAGTTCTTC. It translates to CATFGDRGSYNEQFF. Based on the CDR3 plus reference TRBV5-4 and TRBJ2-1, the full variable domain is ETGVTQSPTHLIKTRGQQVTLRCSSQSGHNTVSWYQQALGQGPQFIFQYYREEENGRGNFPPRFSGLQFPNYSSELNVNALELDDSALYLCATFGDRGSYNEQFFGPGTRLTVL.

This chain connects TRBV6-1 to TRBJ2-7; 10 bases are shared with TRBD1. Germline V lookup: CDR1 MNHNS, CDR2 SASEGT. V gave up 7 bases and J gave up 3 bases; unmatched junction bases: 6. This CDR3 is 14 amino acids long. The CDR3 spells CASNPGDRGYEQYV. CDR3 DNA sequence: TGTGCCAGCAACCCTGGGGACAGGGGCTACGAGCAGTACGTC.